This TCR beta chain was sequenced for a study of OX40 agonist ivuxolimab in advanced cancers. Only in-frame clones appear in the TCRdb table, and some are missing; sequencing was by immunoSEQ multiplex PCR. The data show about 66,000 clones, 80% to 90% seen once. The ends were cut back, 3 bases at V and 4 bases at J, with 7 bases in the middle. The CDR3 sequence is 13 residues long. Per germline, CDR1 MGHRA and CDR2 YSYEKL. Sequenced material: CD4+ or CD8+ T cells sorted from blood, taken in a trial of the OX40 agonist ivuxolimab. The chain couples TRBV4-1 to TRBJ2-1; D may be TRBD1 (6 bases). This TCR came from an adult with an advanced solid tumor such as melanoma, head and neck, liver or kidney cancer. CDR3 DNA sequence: TGCGCCAGCAGCCAGGACAGTTACAATGAGCAGTTCTTC. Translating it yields CASSQDSYNEQFF.